This TCR beta chain was documented in a study of blood T cells in healthy people across ages. Study results and limitations: Across the age range, TCR beta diversity per million T cells fell in a roughly linear way. A conclusive naive versus antigen-experienced comparison was prevented by the unsorted PBMCs.

Combining a sample-barcoded 5' primer with a J-beta primer mix, a second PCR ran for roughly 7 to 12 cycles. Every cDNA molecule carried a tag from a template-switch adaptor bearing 12 random nucleotides. TCRdb itself ran the 5' RACE reads through MiXCR, one entry per CDR3 protein. The sample has approximately 1,000,000 distinct CDR3 sequences, around 43% seen once. Turning to this clonotype: Its target is not known.

The authors extracted at least 6 micrograms of total RNA per sample. Germline CDR1 is SGHTA and CDR2 is FQGNSA. The CDR3 is made up of 17 amino acids. V lost 1 base and J 4 bases, leaving 19 bases between the germline ends. The chain joins TRBV7-2 to TRBJ1-1; D might be TRBD1 (5 bases). This sequence originates from a woman aged 55 to 70 in good health. Sequencing was performed on blood. The CDR3 DNA reads as TGTGCCAGCAGCTTAGGTCGGAGAGGGGATGAGCGCACTGAAGCTTTCTTT. This encodes CASSLGRRGDERTEAFF.